This entry lists 18 T cell receptor beta chains sequenced from one sample in a study. A single record per CDR3 protein comes from TCRdb applying MiXCR to the reads. Of about 15,000 distinct CDR3 sequences in the sample, about 35% were seen once. Sequences were obtained from blood. The receptors derive from a human donor.

The chain is built from TRBV18 and TRBJ2-1; D might be TRBD2 (5 bases). Germline V gene sequence: CDR1 KGHSH, CDR2 LQKENI. The CDR3 has 14 amino acids. The ends were cut back, 1 base at V and 8 bases at J, with 12 bases in the middle. CDR3 bases: TGTGCCAGCTCACCACGGGGAGAAATGGATGAGCAGTTCTTC. As protein: CASSPRGEMDEQFF.

This clonotype occurred many times. The chain has TRBV29-1 and TRBJ1-2, with a tentative D call TRBD1 (5 bases). CDR1 and CDR2 (germline): SQVTM, ANQGSEA. This CDR3 contains 13 residues. V was clipped by 5 bases and J by 0 bases, with 10 bases between them. The CDR3 loop is CSVLGTSNYGYTF. The DNA of the CDR3 is TGCAGCGTTCTCGGGACCTCTAACTATGGCTACACCTTC.

Relative to its sample, this clonotype is medium-sized. The chain links TRBV20-1 to TRBJ2-7; D is undetermined. Germline V CDR1 and CDR2: DFQATT, SNEGSKA (reference sequence). This CDR3 contains 15 residues. V dropped 6 bases and J dropped 4 bases, with 22 bases sitting between them. Written as DNA, the CDR3 is TGCAGTGCAACCATCCGGCCCCTCTCGGAGTACGAGCAGTACTTC. It encodes CSATIRPLSEYEQYF.

This clonotype was counted at least ten times. The rearrangement links TRBV4-2 to TRBJ2-3, with 10 nucleotides matching TRBD2. The CDR3 has 17 residues. Per germline, CDR1 LGHNA and CDR2 YNFKEQ. V shed 1 base and J 1 base; nucleotides not matched to a gene: 5. The CDR3 DNA follows: TGTGCCAGCAGCCAAGCGGCTAGCGGGAGCGGCACAGATACGCAGTATTTT. It specifies CASSQAASGSGTDTQYF.

This clonotype has at least ten counts. This chain connects TRBV7-8 to TRBJ1-1; D unclear. CDR1 is SGHVS and CDR2 is FQNEAQ in the germline V gene. Trimming pared 2 bases from V and 6 bases from J, leaving 4 bases between. The CDR3 covers 11 residues. The CDR3 DNA reads as TGTGCCAGCAGCTTATTGTCTGAAGCTTTCTTT. Its translation is CASSLLSEAFF.

Of note for this clonotype: A much larger clone lies a single base off, so this may be a read error. This chain joins TRBV30 and TRBJ1-2; no clear D gene. Germline V lookup: CDR1 GTSNPN, CDR2 SVGIG (reference sequence). This CDR3 has 11 residues. CDR3 nucleotide sequence: TGTGCCTGGAGCCAGAACTATGGCTACAACTTC. Its translation: CAWSQNYGYNF. Full variable domain (remainder filled in from reference TRBV30 and TRBJ1-2): SQTIHQWPATLVQPVGSPLSLECTVEGTSNPNLYWYRQAAGRGLQLLFYSVGIGQISSEVPQNLSASRPQDRQFILSSKKLLLSDSGFYLCAWSQNYGYNFGSGTRLTVV.

The chain joins TRBV4-1 to TRBJ1-1; D may be TRBD1 (5 bases). Trimming removed 0 bases from V and 3 bases from J, with 14 bases in between. CDR3 length: 16 residues. CDR1 is MGHRA, CDR2 YSYEKL, per germline. The CDR3 sequence: CASSQEGLGVYTEAFF. In DNA form, the CDR3 reads TGCGCCAGCAGCCAAGAGGGATTAGGGGTCTACACTGAAGCTTTCTTT.

This clonotype appeared many times. V is TRBV29-1 and J is TRBJ2-7; a weak D match, TRBD1 (5 bases). Per germline, CDR1 SQVTM and CDR2 ANQGSEA. The length of the CDR3 is 11 residues. The V and J ends lost 5 bases and 2 bases respectively, with 7 bases between them. The CDR3 spells CSVWGAYEQYF. In DNA, the CDR3 is TGCAGCGTTTGGGGCGCCTACGAGCAGTACTTC.

The chain uses TRBV4-3 and TRBJ2-1; TRBD1 is a possible D gene (6 bases). V was clipped by 2 bases and J by 10 bases, with 18 bases between them. This CDR3 has 15 residues. Germline-derived CDR1 and CDR2 are LGHNA and YSLEER. The CDR3 DNA follows: TGCGCCAGCAGCCAAATGGCAGGGGAACCGCACGAGCAGTTCTTC. It codes for CASSQMAGEPHEQFF.

This clonotype was counted at least ten times. This chain uses TRBV4-3 with TRBJ1-5; no reliable D call. Germline V gene sequence: CDR1 LGHNA, CDR2 YSLEER. CDR3 length equals 15 residues. V was pared by 0 bases and J by 6 bases, with 12 bases between. CDR3 region: CASSQDERNGQPQHF. In nucleotides, the CDR3 is TGCGCCAGCAGCCAAGATGAGCGGAACGGTCAGCCCCAGCATTTT.

This chain connects TRBV4-2 to TRBJ2-7; 12 positions match TRBD2. The V segment lost 0 bases and the J segment 5 bases; nucleotides outside the gene matches: 5. In germline, CDR1 is LGHNA, CDR2 YNFKEQ. CDR3 size: 16 residues. CDR3 nucleotide sequence: TGTGCCAGCAGCCAAGACGGGCTAGCGGGAGGGAACGAGCAGTACTTC. Translation: CASSQDGLAGGNEQYF.

By share of the sample, this clonotype is medium-sized. The chain joins TRBV4-3 to TRBJ2-5, with D perhaps matching TRBD2 (6 bases). CDR3 length: 15 residues. V gave up 3 bases and J gave up 0 bases, with 11 bases separating them. CDR1 and CDR2 from the germline V gene are LGHNA and YSLEER. This chain's CDR3 is CASSHLRDYQETQYF. The CDR3 bases are TGCGCCAGCAGCCATCTCCGGGACTACCAAGAGACCCAGTACTTC.

Only a few counts were recorded for this clonotype. A much larger clone lies one base from this, so it may be a read error. The rearrangement joins TRBV30 to TRBJ1-4; D is unresolved. The germline V gene has CDR1 GTSNPN and CDR2 SVGIG (reference sequence). This CDR3 region has 11 residues. The CDR3 here is CARSAGEKLFF. The DNA of the CDR3 is TGTGCCCGGAGTGCAGGCGAAAAACTGTTTTTT.

This clonotype has at least ten counts. This rearrangement joins TRBV4-2 to TRBJ2-5; D tentatively fits TRBD1 or TRBD2 (6 bases each). Trimming left V 3 bases short and J 0 bases short, with 14 bases between. Germline CDR1 is LGHNA and CDR2 is YNFKEQ. The CDR3 contains 16 residues. As DNA, the CDR3 is TGTGCCAGCAGCCATACTGGGGGCGGGAACCAAGAGACCCAGTACTTC. Amino acids: CASSHTGGGNQETQYF.

The chain recombines TRBV23-1 with TRBJ2-1; 14 bases align to TRBD2. TRBV23-1 counts as an open reading frame of uncertain function. The V segment lost 6 bases and the J segment 6 bases; nucleotides outside the gene matches: 10. The CDR3 covers 17 residues. The CDR3 loop is CASSQDAGTSGSNEQFF. The CDR3 DNA follows: TGCGCCAGCAGCCAAGACGCAGGGACTAGCGGGAGCAATGAGCAGTTCTTC.

The chain couples TRBV30 to TRBJ2-3; D is possibly TRBD2 (6 bases). Germline V lookup: CDR1 GTSNPN, CDR2 SVGIG (reference sequence). V shed 8 bases and J shed 2 bases, with 11 bases lying between them. The CDR3 has 12 residues. The CDR3 sequence: CAMEGATDTQYF. The CDR3 DNA sequence: TGTGCCATGGAGGGAGCCACAGATACGCAGTATTTT.

This chain uses TRBV18 with TRBJ1-1, with TRBD1 identical over 7 bases. Looked up from germline, CDR1 is KGHSH and CDR2 is LQKENI. The CDR3 totals 21 residues. With V trimmed by 3 bases and J by 4 bases, 26 bases remained unmatched. CDR3: CASSPDRSNIVGVLTGTEAFF. The CDR3 DNA is TGTGCCAGCTCACCGGACAGGTCTAACATTGTGGGTGTCCTAACGGGCACTGAAGCTTTCTTT.

This clonotype has a count of ten or more. V and J are TRBV20-1 and TRBJ2-2, with 9 nucleotides matching TRBD2. J gave up 1 base and V 2 bases, and 2 bases lay outside the gene matches. Germline lookup yields CDR1 DFQATT and CDR2 SNEGSKA (reference sequence). The CDR3 contains 15 residues. CDR3 sequence: CSARLAGRNTGELFF. The CDR3 DNA reads TGCAGTGCTAGACTAGCGGGGCGGAACACCGGGGAGCTGTTTTTT.